This passage covers 23 T cell receptor beta chains from one sample sequenced in a study of T-cell reconstitution after alpha-beta-depleted transplantation in children. A TCRbeta library incorporating unique molecular identifiers was prepared. TCRdb re-analysed the PCR reads in MiXCR, keeping a single row per CDR3 protein. The repertoire holds 700,000 to 850,000 distinct CDR3 sequences, with less than 20% as singletons. The sample consisted of PBMCs, mostly from graft donor cells, taken 360 days after TCRalphabeta/CD19-depleted stem cell transplant. These receptors were obtained from a male patient under 18 who had a stem cell transplant for acute lymphoblastic leukemia, so the T cells may come from the graft donor.

This clonotype was picked up a small number of times. The chain uses TRBV7-2 and TRBJ2-7; D is undetermined. The CDR3 has 12 residues. Germline CDR1 and CDR2: SGHTA and FQGNSA. Trimming removed 2 bases at V and 7 bases at J, with 9 bases between. The CDR3 here is CASSLSFREQYF. The CDR3 bases are TGTGCCAGCAGCTTAAGTTTCCGTGAGCAGTACTTC.

V gene TRBV20-1 combines with J gene TRBJ2-1; 7 bases match TRBD2. The CDR3 extends over 14 amino acids. From germline, CDR1 is DFQATT and CDR2 SNEGSKA (reference sequence). The trim removed 3 bases at V and 5 bases at J, leaving 7 bases unmatched. The CDR3 sequence is CSARGLAANNEQFF. The CDR3 region has the DNA TGCAGTGCTAGGGGGCTAGCGGCTAACAATGAGCAGTTCTTC.

This clonotype has at least ten counts. The chain couples TRBV14 to TRBJ2-2; D remains unclear. The CDR3 length is 11 residues. V was trimmed by 1 base and J by 8 bases, leaving 2 bases between them. Per the germline V gene, CDR1 is SGHDN and CDR2 is FVKESK. The CDR3 bases are TGTGCCAGCAGCCAAGGTGGGGAGCTGTTTTTT. Its translation is CASSQGGELFF.

The V and J genes are TRBV7-9 and TRBJ2-2; a possible D gene is TRBD2 (6 bases). Per the germline V gene, CDR1 is SEHNR and CDR2 is FQNEAQ (reference sequence). This CDR3 has 15 amino acids. Trimming pared 5 bases from V and 1 base from J, leaving 11 bases between. CDR3 DNA: TGTGCCAGCAGCCCGGGACTCCAGAACACCGGGGAGCTGTTTTTT. It yields the protein CASSPGLQNTGELFF.

There are a few counts of this clonotype. This rearrangement joins TRBV4-1 to TRBJ2-1; 9 bases agree with TRBD2. V lost 2 bases and J lost 7; bases outside the gene matches: 9. Germline values: CDR1 MGHRA, CDR2 YSYEKL. The CDR3 has 16 residues. CDR3 loop: CASSQTGPGLANEQFF. The CDR3 region has the DNA TGCGCCAGCAGCCAAACAGGGCCGGGACTAGCTAATGAGCAGTTCTTC.

The V call is TRBV20-1, the J call TRBJ2-2; D is ambiguous. This CDR3 comprises 13 residues. V dropped 5 bases and J dropped 6 bases, with 13 bases sitting between them. Germline CDR1 reads DFQATT; CDR2 reads SNEGSKA (reference sequence). CDR3 in amino acids: CSALAPFSGELFF. The CDR3 region has the DNA TGCAGTGCTCTGGCCCCTTTTTCCGGGGAGCTGTTTTTT.

This clonotype was observed a handful of times. CDR3 in amino acids: CASSLARTGGGPLHF. The CDR3 DNA reads as TGTGCCAGCAGCTTAGCGCGGACGGGGGGCGGACCCCTCCACTTT. The chain links TRBV7-2 to TRBJ1-6; D might be TRBD1 (6 bases). This CDR3 is built from 15 residues. The germline V and J ends were trimmed by 0 bases and 12 bases, with 15 bases remaining between them. Germline loops: CDR1 SGHTA, CDR2 FQGNSA.

The table lists this clonotype with many counts. The chain joins TRBV20-1 to TRBJ2-5, with 8 bases identical to TRBD1. Germline trimming cut 3 bases from V and 5 bases from J; bases unmatched to any gene: 5. Germline V CDR1 and CDR2: DFQATT, SNEGSKA (reference sequence). The CDR3 loop spans 13 amino acids. The CDR3: CSASSTGVETQYF. The DNA of the CDR3 is TGCAGTGCTAGCTCGACAGGGGTCGAGACCCAGTACTTC.

The chain is built from TRBV5-1 and TRBJ2-2, with 7 bases that match TRBD2. The CDR3 contains 16 residues. Trimming at V came to 0 bases and at J to 5 bases, leaving 7 bases not matched to a gene. Germline loops: CDR1 SGHRS, CDR2 YFSETQ. The CDR3 DNA is TGCGCCAGCAGCTTGGCCCAACTAGCGCCAACCGGGGAGCTGTTTTTT. This encodes CASSLAQLAPTGELFF.

This clonotype appeared a few times. The chain has TRBV29-1 and TRBJ1-1; TRBD1 matches 10 bases. This CDR3 has 17 amino acids. Germline CDR1 reads SQVTM; CDR2 reads ANQGSEA. Unmatched junction bases numbered 10, after V lost 2 bases and J lost 1 base. This chain's CDR3 is CSVERPGQGFWNTEAFF. CDR3 DNA: TGCAGCGTTGAACGGCCGGGACAGGGGTTTTGGAACACTGAAGCTTTCTTT.

In its sample, this clonotype was seen a few times. The chain combines TRBV5-1 with TRBJ2-7; tentative D call: TRBD1 (5 bases). Germline assignment: CDR1 SGHRS and CDR2 YFSETQ. The CDR3 covers 15 residues. The V and J ends lost 0 bases and 3 bases respectively, with 13 bases between them. The CDR3 DNA is TGCGCCAGCAGCTTGGTGTCAGGGAAGGGCTACGAGCAGTACTTC. The encoded protein is CASSLVSGKGYEQYF.

The CDR3 spells CASSLTGGSDTEAFF. The CDR3 nucleotides are TGTGCCAGCAGCCTGACAGGGGGCTCGGACACTGAAGCTTTCTTT. The genes are TRBV11-3 and TRBJ1-1, with TRBD1 matching 10 bases. Germline CDR1 SGHNT, CDR2 YENEEA. This CDR3 spans 15 amino acids. Germline trimming cut 5 bases from V and 3 bases from J; bases unmatched to any gene: 6.

This clonotype was seen at least ten times. The chain is built from TRBV12-3 or TRBV12-4 and TRBJ1-5; no reliable D call. This CDR3 contains 13 residues. The germline V and J ends were trimmed by 5 bases and 1 base, with 6 bases remaining between them. CDR3 sequence (DNA): TGTGCCAGCAGTACACGGAGCAATCAGCCCCAGCATTTT. Translating gives CASSTRSNQPQHF.

The sample holds a few counts of this clonotype. The rearrangement joins TRBV6-5 to TRBJ1-3, with D unclear. This CDR3 contains 17 residues. Germline CDR1 MNHEY, CDR2 SVGAGI. Trimming left V 0 bases short and J 2 bases short, with 14 bases between. The chain's CDR3 is CASSYSPPATTGNTIYF. The CDR3 DNA sequence: TGTGCCAGCAGTTACTCCCCTCCGGCAACCACTGGAAACACCATATATTTT.

This clonotype turned up a few times. V and J are TRBV5-6 and TRBJ2-1, with a tentative D call TRBD2 (6 bases). With 3 bases removed from V and 4 bases from J, the gap between germline ends came to 11 bases. The CDR3 has 14 residues. The germline gives CDR1 SGHDT, CDR2 YYEEEE. Written as DNA, the CDR3 is TGTGCCAGCAGCTGGGGGGACTCTTACAATGAGCAGTTCTTC. Its translation is CASSWGDSYNEQFF.

The chain uses TRBV7-6 and TRBJ2-7; D not certain. Looked up from germline, CDR1 is SGHVS and CDR2 is FNYEAQ. Trimming removed 5 bases at V and 1 base at J, with 15 bases between. CDR3 length: 15 residues. The CDR3 DNA is TGTGCCAGCAGCCCTTCTCCAGTCTCGTCCTACGAGCAGTACTTC. It is translated as CASSPSPVSSYEQYF.

This clonotype has a handful of counts. For the CDR3, the DNA is TGCGCCAGCAGCCAAGGTCCTGTCCGGGACAGGGGTGTGAAAGGCTACACCTTC. Its translation is CASSQGPVRDRGVKGYTF. This chain connects TRBV4-1 to TRBJ1-2, with 10 bases identical to TRBD1. This CDR3 contains 18 residues. Germline-derived CDR1 and CDR2 are MGHRA and YSYEKL. The ends lost 1 base at V and 8 bases at J; junction bases unmatched: 16.

The V gene is TRBV7-6, the J gene TRBJ2-5; either TRBD1 or TRBD2 may fit D (5 bases each). The CDR3 runs to 17 residues. V was shortened by 1 base and J by 1 base, with 16 bases between the two germline ends. Looked up from germline, CDR1 is SGHVS and CDR2 is FNYEAQ. The CDR3 loop reads CASSLGPPLGTQETQYF. CDR3 coding DNA: TGTGCCAGCAGCTTAGGTCCTCCCTTGGGGACCCAAGAGACCCAGTACTTC.

This clonotype came up a few times. J is TRBJ2-1 and V is TRBV5-1, with 12 bases aligning to TRBD2. Germline V gene data show CDR1 as SGHRS and CDR2 as YFSETQ. The CDR3 is 16 residues long. V lost 1 base to trimming and J lost 6 bases; unmatched junction nucleotides: 5. Here the CDR3 DNA reads TGCGCCAGCAGCTTGCCCGGGACTAGCGGGTCCAATGAGCAGTTCTTC. It yields the protein CASSLPGTSGSNEQFF.

This clonotype was seen at least ten times. This chain uses TRBV5-1 with TRBJ2-1, with 9 bases that match TRBD2. This CDR3 is built from 15 residues. V dropped 3 bases and J dropped 2; count of bases not matched to a gene: 3. Per the germline V gene, CDR1 is SGHRS and CDR2 is YFSETQ. CDR3 nucleotides: TGCGCCAGCAGCTCCCCTAGCGGGGCCTACAATGAGCAGTTCTTC. It codes for CASSSPSGAYNEQFF. The full variable domain, rest sourced from reference TRBV5-1 and TRBJ2-1, is KAGVTQTPRYLIKTRGQQVTLSCSPISGHRSVSWYQQTPGQGLQFLFEYFSETQRNKGNFPGRFSGRQFSNSRSEMNVSTLELGDSALYLCASSSPSGAYNEQFFGPGTRLTVL.

This clonotype occurred a few times. This chain joins TRBV5-1 and TRBJ2-3; possibly TRBD2 for D (6 bases). The CDR3 runs 19 residues. Germline V lookup: CDR1 SGHRS, CDR2 YFSETQ. The V and J ends lost 3 bases and 1 base respectively, with 24 bases between them. Here the CDR3 reads CASSYITYIGRDRTDTQYF. CDR3 in DNA: TGCGCCAGCAGCTATATAACCTACATCGGGCGGGATCGCACAGATACGCAGTATTTT.

The genes are TRBV5-1 and TRBJ1-3; tentatively, D is TRBD1 (5 bases). In germline, CDR1 is SGHRS, CDR2 YFSETQ. This CDR3 has 16 amino acids. V was pared by 0 bases and J by 0 bases, with 10 bases between. The CDR3, as DNA: TGCGCCAGCAGCTTGGAAGGGGAATACTCTGGAAACACCATATATTTT. Translation gives CASSLEGEYSGNTIYF.

This rearrangement joins TRBV28 to TRBJ2-5, with 11 bases fitting TRBD2. The V segment lost 1 base and the J segment 1 base; nucleotides outside the gene matches: 5. From germline, CDR1 is MDHEN and CDR2 SYDVKM. The CDR3 has 17 residues. CDR3 region: CASSLSLLAGVQETQYF. DNA for the CDR3: TGTGCCAGCAGTTTATCCCTACTAGCGGGAGTCCAAGAGACCCAGTACTTC.